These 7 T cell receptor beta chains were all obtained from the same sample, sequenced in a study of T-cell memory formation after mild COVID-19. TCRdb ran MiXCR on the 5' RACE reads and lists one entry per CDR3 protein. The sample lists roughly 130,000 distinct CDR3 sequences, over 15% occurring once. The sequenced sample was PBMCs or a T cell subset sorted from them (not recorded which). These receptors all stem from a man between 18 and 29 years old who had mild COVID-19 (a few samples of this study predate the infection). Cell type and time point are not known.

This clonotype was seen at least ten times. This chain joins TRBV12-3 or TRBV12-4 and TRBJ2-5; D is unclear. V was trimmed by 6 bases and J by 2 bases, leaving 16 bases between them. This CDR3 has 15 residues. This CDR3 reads CASRSALDTQETQYF. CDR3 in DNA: TGTGCCAGCAGATCCGCCCTAGATACACAAGAGACCCAGTACTTC.

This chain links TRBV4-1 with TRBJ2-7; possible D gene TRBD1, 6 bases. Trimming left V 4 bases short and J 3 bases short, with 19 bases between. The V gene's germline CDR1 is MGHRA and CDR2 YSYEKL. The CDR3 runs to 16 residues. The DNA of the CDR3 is TGCGCCAGCAGCCCCCCACCGGGGCAGGGGTTCTACGAGCAGTACTTC. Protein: CASSPPPGQGFYEQYF.

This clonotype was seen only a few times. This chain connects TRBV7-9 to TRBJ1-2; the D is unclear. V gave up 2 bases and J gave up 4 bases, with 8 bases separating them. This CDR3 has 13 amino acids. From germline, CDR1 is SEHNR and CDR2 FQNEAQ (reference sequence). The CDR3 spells CASSLTAIYGYTF. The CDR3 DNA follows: TGTGCCAGCAGCTTAACCGCGATCTATGGCTACACCTTC.

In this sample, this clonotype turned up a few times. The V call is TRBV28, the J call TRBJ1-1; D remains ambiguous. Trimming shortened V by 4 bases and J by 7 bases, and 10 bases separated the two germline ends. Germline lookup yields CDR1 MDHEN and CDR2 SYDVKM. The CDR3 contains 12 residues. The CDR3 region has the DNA TGTGCCAGCAGTTCTATGGTGGGTGAAGCTTTCTTT. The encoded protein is CASSSMVGEAFF.

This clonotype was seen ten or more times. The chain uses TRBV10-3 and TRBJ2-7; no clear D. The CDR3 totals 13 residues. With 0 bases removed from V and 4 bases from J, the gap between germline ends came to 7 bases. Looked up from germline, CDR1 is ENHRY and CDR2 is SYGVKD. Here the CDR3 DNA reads TGTGCCATCAGTGAGTCGGAATTTTACGAGCAGTACTTC. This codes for CAISESEFYEQYF.

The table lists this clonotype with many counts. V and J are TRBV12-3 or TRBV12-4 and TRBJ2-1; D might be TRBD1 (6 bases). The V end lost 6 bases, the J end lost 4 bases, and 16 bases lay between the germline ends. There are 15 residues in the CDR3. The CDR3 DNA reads TGTGCCAGCAGGGTAGGGACATCCACTTACAATGAGCAGTTCTTC. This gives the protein CASRVGTSTYNEQFF.

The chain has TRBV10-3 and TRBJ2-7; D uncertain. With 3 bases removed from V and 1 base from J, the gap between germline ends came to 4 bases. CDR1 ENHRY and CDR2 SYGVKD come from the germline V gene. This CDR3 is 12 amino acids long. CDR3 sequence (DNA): TGTGCCATCAGTGAAGTATCCTACGAGCAGTACTTC. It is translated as CAISEVSYEQYF.